The 32 T cell receptor beta chains below all came from one sample that was sequenced in a study of CXCR3-negative and CXCR3-positive naive CD8 T cells. Through 5' RACE with UMI labels, the TRB cDNA libraries were prepared. TCRdb reworked the 5' RACE reads into one entry per CDR3 protein, no DNA. This table holds roughly 25,000 distinct CDR3 sequences. What was sequenced was naive CXCR3- CD8+ T cells from blood. Indicated subset: CD45RO-CCR7+CD27+CD95- naive CD8+ T cells lacking CXCR3 (TNR3-). These receptors were obtained from a human donor in good health. Some clones in this sample may be carry-over from other donors' samples.

The chain combines TRBV29-1 with TRBJ1-2. The CDR3 length is 13 residues. CDR1 and CDR2 from the germline V gene are SQVTM and ANQGSEA. CDR3 sequence: CSVRHPANYGYTF.

Its frequency marks this clonotype as medium-sized. This chain uses TRBV29-1 with TRBJ2-1. Germline CDR1 is SQVTM and CDR2 is ANQGSEA. The CDR3 has 12 residues. The CDR3 reads CSVDGLANEQFF.

This chain connects TRBV5-4 to TRBJ1-1. Looked up from germline, CDR1 is SGHNT and CDR2 is YYREEE (reference sequence). The CDR3 spans 12 residues. Here the CDR3 reads CASSLGTDEAFF.

The J gene is TRBJ1-1, the V gene TRBV29-1; there is no DNA to check the TCRdb D call of TRBD1. The CDR3 runs 14 residues. Looked up from germline, CDR1 is SQVTM and CDR2 is ANQGSEA. The CDR3 loop is CSVESLVTVAEAFF.

The gene calls are TRBV3-1 and TRBJ2-1; TCRdb gives TRBD2 as the D gene, but with no DNA this cannot be confirmed. CDR1 and CDR2 (germline): LGHDT, YNNKEL (reference sequence). The CDR3 contains 14 residues. The CDR3 region is CASSPHPRSDEQFF.

This sequence joins TRBV28 and TRBJ1-3; without DNA, the TCRdb call of TRBD1 cannot be checked. This CDR3 region has 14 residues. The germline V gene has CDR1 MDHEN and CDR2 SYDVKM. The CDR3 reads CASSLIQEGNTIYF. Combining the CDR3 with reference TRBV28 and TRBJ1-3 gives the whole variable domain DVKVTQSSRYLVKRTGEKVFLECVQDMDHENMFWYRQDPGLGLRLIYFSYDVKMKEKGDIPEGYSVSREKKERFSLILESASTNQTSMYLCASSLIQEGNTIYFGEGSWLTVV.

The CDR3 region is CSAHVDRGITYEQYF. The J gene is TRBJ2-7, the V gene TRBV20-1; TCRdb's D gene call, TRBD1, goes unchecked for lack of DNA. The CDR3 contains 15 residues. Germline values: CDR1 DFQATT, CDR2 SNEGSKA (reference sequence).

The rearrangement links TRBV28 to TRBJ1-2; the D call of TRBD1 rests on TCRdb alone, since no DNA is present to check it. The CDR3 spans 14 residues. Germline values: CDR1 MDHEN, CDR2 SYDVKM. This CDR3 is CATLDRGKNYGYTF.

The chain is built from TRBV29-1 and TRBJ2-7; there is no DNA to check the TCRdb D call of TRBD2. The CDR3 loop spans 15 amino acids. Looked up from germline, CDR1 is SQVTM and CDR2 is ANQGSEA. CDR3 loop: CSVEEGGGPSYEQYF.

This sequence joins TRBV27 and TRBJ1-1; TCRdb's D gene call, TRBD1, goes unchecked for lack of DNA. Germline V gene lookup returns CDR1 MNHEY and CDR2 SMNVEV (reference sequence). CDR3 length: 12 amino acids. The CDR3 loop is CASSQGYTEAFF.

This chain connects TRBV7-7 to TRBJ2-1; without DNA, the TCRdb call of TRBD1 cannot be checked. Germline V gene data show CDR1 as SSHAT and CDR2 as FNYEAQ (reference sequence). The CDR3 is 14 residues long. The CDR3 spells CASSILGGYNEQFF.

The chain couples TRBV4-2 to TRBJ2-3; without DNA, the TCRdb call of TRBD2 cannot be checked. Per the germline V gene, CDR1 is LGHNA and CDR2 is YNFKEQ. The CDR3 totals 15 residues. This CDR3 is CASSQDLEGSNTQYF.

The genes are TRBV29-1 and TRBJ2-3; TCRdb's D call of TRBD1 is untestable without DNA. The CDR3 has 12 residues. Germline values: CDR1 SQVTM, CDR2 ANQGSEA. CDR3 residues: CSVDRGQDTQYF.

Its frequency marks this clonotype as medium-sized (0.01 to 0.1%). The gene calls are TRBV7-2 and TRBJ2-1; TCRdb's D call, TRBD1, is unchecked because there is no DNA. This CDR3 contains 14 residues. Germline CDR1 is SGHTA and CDR2 is FQGNSA. The CDR3 region is CASSSAGAYNEQFF.

The chain has TRBV7-9 and TRBJ2-1. CDR1 and CDR2 (germline): SEHNR, FQNEAQ (reference sequence). This CDR3 has 15 amino acids. This CDR3 reads CASSLGTRSYNEQFF.

CDR3: CASSRGPTEAFF. This chain uses TRBV28 with TRBJ1-1; checking the TCRdb D call of TRBD1 is not possible without DNA. The length of the CDR3 is 12 residues. CDR1 and CDR2 from the germline V gene are MDHEN and SYDVKM.

The CDR3 here is CASSLLAGSTPSVEQYF. The V gene is TRBV12-3 or TRBV12-4, the J gene TRBJ2-7; the TCRdb call, TRBD1, lacks DNA for checking. The CDR3 is 17 amino acids.

The rearrangement uses TRBV20-1 and TRBJ2-7; TCRdb reports TRBD1, a call that lacks DNA to check it against. Germline CDR1 is DFQATT and CDR2 is SNEGSKA (reference sequence). This CDR3 has 15 residues. This CDR3 is CSAFTGGKGSYEQYF.

V gene TRBV29-1 combines with J gene TRBJ2-7; the D call of TRBD2 rests on TCRdb alone, since no DNA is present to check it. Germline V gene lookup returns CDR1 SQVTM and CDR2 ANQGSEA. The CDR3 is 11 residues long. CDR3: CSVTSGYEQYF.

This clonotype is called medium-sized (0.01 to 0.1%) based on its frequency. CDR3 loop: CASSLTGGPNTGELFF. The genes are TRBV5-6 and TRBJ2-2; TCRdb returns TRBD1, unconfirmable since there is no DNA. The CDR3 consists of 16 residues. Germline V gene data show CDR1 as SGHDT and CDR2 as YYEEEE.

The rearrangement links TRBV7-2 to TRBJ2-5; TCRdb reports TRBD1, a call that lacks DNA to check it against. CDR3 length: 17 residues. CDR1 is SGHTA, CDR2 FQGNSA, per germline. The chain's CDR3 is CASSFKTGALGQETQYF.

This chain joins TRBV7-6 and TRBJ2-3; without DNA, the TCRdb call of TRBD2 cannot be checked. This CDR3 region has 16 residues. The germline CDR1 and CDR2 sequences are SGHVS and FNYEAQ. This CDR3 is CASSLIAGGPSDTQYF.

The chain employs TRBV4-3 and TRBJ2-7. There are 15 residues in the CDR3. Germline CDR1 is LGHNA and CDR2 is YSLEER. CDR3 amino acids: CASSQDLRTPYEQYF.

The J gene is TRBJ2-5, the V gene TRBV10-3; TCRdb indicates TRBD2, and absent DNA this call remains unverified. CDR1 and CDR2 (germline): ENHRY, SYGVKD. The CDR3 length is 14 residues. The CDR3 sequence: CAISGALAEETQYF.

The V call is TRBV12-3 or TRBV12-4, the J call TRBJ1-1. There are 15 residues in the CDR3. The CDR3: CASRGTIGEYTEAFF.

J is TRBJ1-1 and V is TRBV29-1; TCRdb proposes TRBD1, but this gene call is untestable without DNA. Germline CDR1 is SQVTM and CDR2 is ANQGSEA. The CDR3 has 16 residues. The CDR3 is CSVEDLGLPDRALRFF.

The chain links TRBV14 to TRBJ2-6. CDR1 SGHDN and CDR2 FVKESK come from the germline V gene. CDR3 size: 17 residues. The CDR3 region is CASSQGPEISGANVLTF.

The chain carries TRBV23-1 and TRBJ2-3; TCRdb's assignment of TRBD1 cannot be checked, as there is no DNA. TRBV23-1 belongs to the ORF category, with a function that is uncertain. The CDR3 is 15 residues long. The CDR3 loop is CASSQSHRGTDTQYF.

The chain couples TRBV5-1 to TRBJ2-1; checking the TCRdb D call of TRBD2 is not possible without DNA. In germline, CDR1 is SGHRS, CDR2 YFSETQ. This CDR3 is built from 17 residues. Here the CDR3 reads CASSLSSGGLQWDEQFF.

The chain carries TRBV7-9 and TRBJ2-7; the D call from TCRdb, TRBD1, cannot be confirmed without DNA. The germline CDR1 and CDR2 sequences are SEHNR and FQNEAQ (reference sequence). CDR3 size: 13 residues. CDR3: CASSPLARYEQYF. Full variable domain (outside the CDR3, taken from reference TRBV7-9 and TRBJ2-7): DTGVSQNPRHKITKRGQNVTFRCDPISEHNRLYWYRQTLGQGPEFLTYFQNEAQLEKSRLLSDRFSAERPKGSFSTLEIQRTEQGDSAMYLCASSPLARYEQYFGPGTRLTVT.

The V gene is TRBV7-2, the J gene TRBJ2-2. The CDR3 is made up of 13 amino acids. Germline CDR1 is SGHTA and CDR2 is FQGNSA. CDR3 residues: CASPLRHPGELFF.

The chain has TRBV29-1 and TRBJ2-2; the TCRdb call, TRBD2, lacks DNA for checking. The CDR3 is 16 residues long. In germline, CDR1 is SQVTM, CDR2 ANQGSEA. The CDR3 is CSAEPLTSAYTGELFF.